This TCR beta chain originates from a study of blood T cell repertoires in COVID-19. On the study more broadly: Samples of COVID-19 (acute and convalescent) were obtained from the United States, Italy and Spain.

Recruited during active infection, patients (from Seattle) were subsequently followed longitudinally. This table comes from immunoSEQ multiplex PCR, and its TCRdb copy is limited to in-frame clones, with some not included. The table includes under 50,000 clones, approximately 95% detected once. CDR1 is SQVTM and CDR2 is ANQGSEA in the germline V gene. The CDR3 sequence is 14 residues long. V dropped 5 bases and J dropped 1; count of bases not matched to a gene: 7. The receptor was isolated from a man aged 55 to 70 with COVID-19, enrolled during active disease. The gene calls are TRBV29-1 and TRBJ1-1, with 7 bases lining up with TRBD1. Sequencing was done on a sample of peripheral blood. The CDR3 region has the DNA TGCAGCGTTAAGCAGGGGGTTCGGAACACTGAAGCTTTCTTT. Protein: CSVKQGVRNTEAFF.